Below are 18 T cell receptor beta chains sequenced from a single sample in a study of CD8+CD57+ T cells in acquired aplastic anemia. CDR3 and TCR beta VDJ profiling relied on genomic DNA as the template. TCRdb used MiXCR to reprocess the reads, holding one entry per CDR3 protein. The data show hundreds of thousands of distinct CDR3 sequences, 55% to 60% seen once. Sample: sorted CD4+, CD8+, or CD8+CD57+ T cells (not recorded which) from PBMCs. The receptors derive from a human donor with severe aplastic anemia or a healthy control (not recorded which).

V usage is TRBV7-2 and J usage is TRBJ2-7; D unclear. The CDR3 runs to 15 residues. Germline lookup yields CDR1 SGHTA and CDR2 FQGNSA. Trimming removed 5 bases from V and 0 bases from J, with 14 bases in between. The chain's CDR3 is CASSTPRLSSYEQYF. The CDR3 coding sequence is TGTGCCAGCAGCACTCCGCGCCTCAGCTCCTACGAGCAGTACTTC.

This clonotype was observed at least ten times. V usage is TRBV9 and J usage is TRBJ2-7; D perhaps matches TRBD1 (6 bases). The CDR3 length is 14 residues. The germline gives CDR1 SGDLS, CDR2 YYNGEE. V dropped 0 bases and J dropped 6 bases, with 13 bases sitting between them. Written as DNA, the CDR3 is TGTGCCAGCAGCGTAGCTGTACAGGGATCCGAGCAGTACTTC. Amino acid sequence: CASSVAVQGSEQYF.

This chain joins TRBV20-1 and TRBJ1-1; D perhaps matches TRBD1 (5 bases). CDR3 size: 13 residues. Trimming removed 0 bases at V and 5 bases at J, with 10 bases between. Germline assignment: CDR1 DFQATT and CDR2 SNEGSKA (reference sequence). CDR3 loop: CSARDNKGTEAFF. DNA of the CDR3: TGCAGTGCTAGAGATAATAAGGGGACTGAAGCTTTCTTT.

The chain employs TRBV7-2 and TRBJ2-7, with D possibly being TRBD1 or TRBD2 (6 bases each). The germline V gene encodes CDR1 SGHTA and CDR2 FQGNSA. The CDR3 loop spans 13 amino acids. Trimming took off 3 bases at V and 2 bases at J, with 8 bases between the two ends. CDR3 in DNA: TGTGCCAGCAGCTTGGGGGGCACCTACGAGCAGTACTTC. It codes for CASSLGGTYEQYF.

This clonotype was found many times. The V gene is TRBV4-3, the J gene TRBJ1-3; D perhaps matches TRBD1 (5 bases). The germline gives CDR1 LGHNA, CDR2 YSLEER. Trimming left V 3 bases short and J 0 bases short, with 12 bases between. The CDR3 consists of 16 residues. The CDR3 DNA is TGCGCCAGCAGCCATGATAGACAGTTCTCTGGAAACACCATATATTTT. It translates to CASSHDRQFSGNTIYF.

The V gene is TRBV7-2, the J gene TRBJ2-3; D call uncertain. Germline V gives CDR1 SGHTA, CDR2 FQGNSA. The germline V and J ends were trimmed by 4 bases and 2 bases, with 13 bases remaining between them. The CDR3 is made up of 15 amino acids. CDR3 region: CASSSTATPTDTQYF. CDR3 DNA sequence: TGTGCCAGCAGCTCCACCGCTACCCCCACAGATACGCAGTATTTT.

The genes are TRBV15 and TRBJ2-1, with 8 bases identical to TRBD2. J lost 10 bases, V lost 3 bases, and 23 bases had no gene match. In germline, CDR1 is LNHNV, CDR2 YYDKDF (reference sequence). CDR3 size: 19 residues. The CDR3 spells CATSSGGLAGGLFQGEQFF. For the CDR3, the DNA is TGTGCCACCAGCAGTGGAGGGCTAGCGGGCGGGCTTTTCCAAGGGGAGCAGTTCTTC. Together with reference TRBV15 and TRBJ2-1, the CDR3 gives the full variable domain: DAMVIQNPRYQVTQFGKPVTLSCSQTLNHNVMYWYQQKSSQAPKLLFHYYDKDFNNEADTPDNFQSRRPNTSFCFLDIRSPGLGDTAMYLCATSSGGLAGGLFQGEQFFGPGTRLTVL.

Regarding this clonotype: A read error may produce the germline difference seen at one junction end. The V and J genes are TRBV24-1 and TRBJ2-3; 7 nucleotides match TRBD1. The length of the CDR3 is 18 residues. Germline V gene data show CDR1 as KGHDR and CDR2 as SFDVKD. CDR3 DNA: TGTGCCACCAGTGATTTAGGGACAGCAAGCGGACACACAGGTACGCAGTATTTT. It yields the protein CATSDLGTASGHTGTQYF.

This clonotype was recorded once. J is TRBJ2-3 and V is TRBV7-3, with TRBD2 matching 8 bases. This CDR3 has 17 amino acids. The germline CDR1 and CDR2 sequences are SGHTA and FQGTGA. V dropped 0 bases and J dropped 0; count of bases not matched to a gene: 5. The CDR3 DNA reads TGTGCCAGCAGCTTAACCCGGGGGGGAGTTAGCACAGATACGCAGTATTTT. It codes for CASSLTRGGVSTDTQYF.

This clonotype was picked up many times. The chain has TRBV12-3 or TRBV12-4 and TRBJ1-1; D gene uncertain. V lost 5 bases and J lost 2, with 15 bases in between. The CDR3 spans 15 residues. In DNA form, the CDR3 reads TGTGCCAGCAGTCTTAGACCGGGGTTCAACACTGAAGCTTTCTTT. Its translation is CASSLRPGFNTEAFF.

The genes are TRBV9 and TRBJ2-5; D may be TRBD1 (6 bases). The germline V gene has CDR1 SGDLS and CDR2 YYNGEE. V was cut by 6 bases and J by 5 bases, with 20 bases left in between. This CDR3 has 15 amino acids. CDR3 bases: TGTGCCAGCACCCTTGGGACATCGTCATGGGAGACCCAGTACTTC. This codes for CASTLGTSSWETQYF.

This chain connects TRBV29-1 to TRBJ1-5, with 7 bases aligning to TRBD1. V lost 6 bases and J lost 3; bases outside the gene matches: 2. This CDR3 contains 12 residues. CDR1 is SQVTM and CDR2 is ANQGSEA in the germline V gene. CDR3: CSVGQLNQPQHF. The CDR3 DNA sequence: TGCAGCGTGGGACAGCTCAATCAGCCCCAGCATTTT.

The V gene is TRBV7-3, the J gene TRBJ2-5; 12 bases line up with TRBD2. This CDR3 contains 17 residues. J gave up 4 bases and V 8 bases, and 14 bases lay outside the gene matches. Germline-derived CDR1 and CDR2 are SGHTA and FQGTGA. CDR3 in amino acids: CASLGRRLAGEGETQYF. The CDR3 nucleotides are TGTGCCAGCTTAGGTCGTCGACTAGCGGGGGAAGGAGAGACCCAGTACTTC.

The J gene is TRBJ1-2, the V gene TRBV24-1; TRBD1 might be the D (5 bases). This CDR3 has 15 residues. Trimming removed 1 base from V and 6 bases from J, with 14 bases in between. The germline CDR1 and CDR2 sequences are KGHDR and SFDVKD. Written as DNA, the CDR3 is TGTGCCACCAGTGATTTTGAGACAGTATATGATGGCTACACCTTC. Translation gives CATSDFETVYDGYTF.

This chain connects TRBV10-3 to TRBJ1-2; a possible D gene is TRBD1 (6 bases). The V and J ends lost 3 bases and 6 bases respectively, with 14 bases between them. The germline gives CDR1 ENHRY, CDR2 SYGVKD. This CDR3 comprises 14 residues. Here the CDR3 reads CAISDDAGVDGYTF. As DNA, the CDR3 is TGTGCCATCAGTGATGACGCAGGGGTGGATGGCTACACCTTC.

In the case of this clonotype: The germline gene is not matched at one end of the junction; a read error may be the cause. The chain links TRBV2 to TRBJ2-7; 10 positions agree with TRBD2. The CDR3 length is 14 residues. The germline gives CDR1 SNHLY, CDR2 FYNNEI. This CDR3 reads CASSEREGHYEQCF. The CDR3 coding sequence is TGTGCCAGCAGCGAGCGGGAGGGCCACTACGAGCAGTGCTTC.

The gene calls are TRBV18 and TRBJ1-3, with D perhaps matching TRBD1 (6 bases). CDR3 length equals 14 residues. Germline V lookup: CDR1 KGHSH, CDR2 LQKENI. V gave up 3 bases and J gave up 4 bases, with 10 bases separating them. The CDR3 region has the DNA TGTGCCAGCTCACCTACCGGGACAGGAAACACCATATATTTT. Translation gives CASSPTGTGNTIYF.

The chain uses TRBV6-5 and TRBJ2-3, with 9 bases that match TRBD1. The CDR3 totals 16 residues. Germline CDR1 reads MNHEY; CDR2 reads SVGAGI. Unmatched junction bases numbered 10, after V lost 7 bases and J lost 2 bases. The chain's CDR3 is CASNFRDRVNTDTQYF. The CDR3 DNA reads as TGTGCCAGCAATTTCCGGGACAGGGTCAACACAGATACGCAGTATTTT.